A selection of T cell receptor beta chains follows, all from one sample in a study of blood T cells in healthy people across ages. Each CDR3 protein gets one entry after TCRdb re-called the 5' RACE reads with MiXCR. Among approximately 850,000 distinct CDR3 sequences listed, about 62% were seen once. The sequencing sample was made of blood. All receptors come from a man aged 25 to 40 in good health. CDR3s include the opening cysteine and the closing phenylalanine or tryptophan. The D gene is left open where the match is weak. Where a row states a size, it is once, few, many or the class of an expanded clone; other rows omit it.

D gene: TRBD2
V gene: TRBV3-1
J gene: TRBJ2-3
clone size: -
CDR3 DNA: TGTGCCAGCAGCCAGCCGGGACTAGCGGGGGGGGAAACCTGTCGGTATTTT
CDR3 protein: CASSQPGLAGGETCRYF

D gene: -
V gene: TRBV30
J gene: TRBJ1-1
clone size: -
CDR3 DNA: TGTGCCTACCGAGACGGGAAAAACACTGAAGCTTTCTTT
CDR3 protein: CAYRDGKNTEAFF

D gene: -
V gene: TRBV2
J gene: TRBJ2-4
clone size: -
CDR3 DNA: TGTGCCAGCAGTGTCGGGGGAAGCGACATTCAGTACTTC
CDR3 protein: CASSVGGSDIQYF

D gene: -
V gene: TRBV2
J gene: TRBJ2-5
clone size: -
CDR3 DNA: TGTGCCAGCAAGCGCGACCAAGAGACCCAGTACTTC
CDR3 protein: CASKRDQETQYF

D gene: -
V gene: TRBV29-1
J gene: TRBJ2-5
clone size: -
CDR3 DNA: TGCAGCGCACACCGAGTCGGGACGGTGCAAGAGACCCAGTACTTC
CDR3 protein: CSAHRVGTVQETQYF

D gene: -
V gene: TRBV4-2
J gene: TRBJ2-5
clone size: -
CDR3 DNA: TGTGCCAGCAGCCAAGGTGAGAGGGGGACAATGGAGACCCAGTACTTC
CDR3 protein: CASSQGERGTMETQYF

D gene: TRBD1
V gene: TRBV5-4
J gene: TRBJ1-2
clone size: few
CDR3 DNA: TGTGCCAGCAGCTTGGCGACAGGGGGCCTCGGCTACACCTTC
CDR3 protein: CASSLATGGLGYTF

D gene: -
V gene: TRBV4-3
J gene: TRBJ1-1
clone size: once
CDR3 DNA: TGCGCCAGCAGCCAAGGATCAGGGTTTGACACTGAAGCTTTCTTT
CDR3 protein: CASSQGSGFDTEAFF

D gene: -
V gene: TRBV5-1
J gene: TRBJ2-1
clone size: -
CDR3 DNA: TGCGCCAGCAGCTTGGGGAGGGGCTATGGGAATGAGCAGTTCTTC
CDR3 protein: CASSLGRGYGNEQFF

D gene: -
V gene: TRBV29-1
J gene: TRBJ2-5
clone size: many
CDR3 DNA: TGCAGCGTCGGAGATCGGGAGACCCAGTACTTC
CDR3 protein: CSVGDRETQYF

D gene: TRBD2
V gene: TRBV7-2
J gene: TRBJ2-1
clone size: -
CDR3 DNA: TGTGCCAGCAGCTATCTAGCGGCGGGCCGAGGTGAGCAGTTCTTC
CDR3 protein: CASSYLAAGRGEQFF

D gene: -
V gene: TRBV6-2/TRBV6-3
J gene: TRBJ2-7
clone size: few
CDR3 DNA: TGTGCCAGCAGTTACAGGTTGACTGCGGACAATTACAATGAGCAGTACTTC
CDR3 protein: CASSYRLTADNYNEQYF

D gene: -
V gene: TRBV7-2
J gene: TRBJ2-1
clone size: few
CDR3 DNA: TGTGCCAGCAGCTTAGGACTTTTCTCTAGTGAGCAGTTCTTC
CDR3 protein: CASSLGLFSSEQFF

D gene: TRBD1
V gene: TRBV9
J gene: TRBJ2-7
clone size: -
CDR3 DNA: TGTGCCAGCAGCGAGTCCGGGACAGGGATCGACGAGCAGTACTTC
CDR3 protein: CASSESGTGIDEQYF

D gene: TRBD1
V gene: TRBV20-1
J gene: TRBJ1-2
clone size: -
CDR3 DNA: TGCAGTGCAAAGACAGGGGTCTATGGCTACACCTTC
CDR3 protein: CSAKTGVYGYTF

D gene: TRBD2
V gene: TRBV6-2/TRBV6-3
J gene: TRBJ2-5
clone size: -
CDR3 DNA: TGTGCCAGCAGTAACGGGAGGTGGGAGACCCAGTACTTC
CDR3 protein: CASSNGRWETQYF

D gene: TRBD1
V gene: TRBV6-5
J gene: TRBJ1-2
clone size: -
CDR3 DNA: TGTGCCAGCAGTCCATTGGACAGGGGCTATGGCTACACCTTC
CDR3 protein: CASSPLDRGYGYTF

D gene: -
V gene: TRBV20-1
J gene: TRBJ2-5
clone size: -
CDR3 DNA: TGCAGTGCTAGTAACCTCGCACAGGCCTTCCAGGAGACCCAGTACTTC
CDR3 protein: CSASNLAQAFQETQYF

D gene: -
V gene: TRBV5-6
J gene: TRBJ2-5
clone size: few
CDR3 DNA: TGTGCCAGCAGCTTGGTGGGTAGTGAGCAGTACTTC
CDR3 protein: CASSLVGSEQYF

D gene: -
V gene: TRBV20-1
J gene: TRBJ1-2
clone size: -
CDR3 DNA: TGCAGTGCTAGTCCCCGGACGACCCTGCGGGGTGGCTACACCTTC
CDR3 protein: CSASPRTTLRGGYTF

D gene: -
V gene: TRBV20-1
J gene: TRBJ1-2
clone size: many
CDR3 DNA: TGCAGTGCTAGGGAAGGGCCTCTGGGCTACACCTTC
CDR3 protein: CSAREGPLGYTF

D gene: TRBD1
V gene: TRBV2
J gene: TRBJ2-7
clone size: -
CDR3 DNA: TGTGCCAGCAGTGGACAGGGAGTCTCCTACGAGCAGTACTTC
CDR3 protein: CASSGQGVSYEQYF

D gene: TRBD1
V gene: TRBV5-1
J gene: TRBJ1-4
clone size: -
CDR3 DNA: TGCGCCAGCAGACTCGACAGGGGTAATGAAAAACTGTTTTTT
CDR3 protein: CASRLDRGNEKLFF

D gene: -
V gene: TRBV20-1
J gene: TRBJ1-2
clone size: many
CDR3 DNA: TGCAGTGCTAGAGATCTGGCAGGGGCTGACTATGGCTACACCTTC
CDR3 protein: CSARDLAGADYGYTF

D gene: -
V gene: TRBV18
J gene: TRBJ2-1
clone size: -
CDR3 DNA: TGTGCCAGCTCACCTGAGATGACAGGAACCCTCAATGAGCAGTTCTTC
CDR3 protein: CASSPEMTGTLNEQFF

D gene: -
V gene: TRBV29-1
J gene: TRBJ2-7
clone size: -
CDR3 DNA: TGCAGCGTTGATGACCCTAGGGGGTACGAGCAGTACTTC
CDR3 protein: CSVDDPRGYEQYF

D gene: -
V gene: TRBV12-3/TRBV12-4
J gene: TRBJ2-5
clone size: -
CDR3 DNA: TGTGCCAGCAGTTTAGATGCTGCCCGGAGCGAGACCCAGTACTTC
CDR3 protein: CASSLDAARSETQYF

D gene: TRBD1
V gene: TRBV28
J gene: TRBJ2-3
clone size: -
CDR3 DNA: TGTGCCAGCAGTCCGCTTGGGACAGTGCTGTATTTT
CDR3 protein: CASSPLGTVLYF

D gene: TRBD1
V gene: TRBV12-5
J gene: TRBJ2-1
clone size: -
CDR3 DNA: TGTGCTAGTGGGACGGGACAGGGGGCCCTCGGTGAGCAGTTCTTC
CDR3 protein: CASGTGQGALGEQFF

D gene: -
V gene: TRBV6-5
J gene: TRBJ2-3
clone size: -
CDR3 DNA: TGTGCCAGCAGTTACGGGGGCGGTCGCACAGATACGCAGTATTTT
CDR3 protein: CASSYGGGRTDTQYF

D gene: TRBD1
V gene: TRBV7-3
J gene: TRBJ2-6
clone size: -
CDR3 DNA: TGTGCCAGCAGCAAGAATCTACCTATGACAGGGAACTCTGGGGCCAACGTCCTGACTTTC
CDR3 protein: CASSKNLPMTGNSGANVLTF